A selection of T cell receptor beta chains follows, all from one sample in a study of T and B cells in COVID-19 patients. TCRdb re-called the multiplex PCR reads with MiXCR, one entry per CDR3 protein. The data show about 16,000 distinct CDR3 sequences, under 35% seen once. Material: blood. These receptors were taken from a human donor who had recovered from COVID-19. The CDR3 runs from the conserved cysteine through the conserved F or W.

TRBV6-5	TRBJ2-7	CASNQGLSFYEQYF
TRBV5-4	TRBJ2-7	CASRSGQMPLYEQYF
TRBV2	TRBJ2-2	CASSLSKQGYQAGELFF
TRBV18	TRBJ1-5	CASSPPGAGSQPQHF
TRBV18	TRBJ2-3	CASSPPGGDKTDTQYF
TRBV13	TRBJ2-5	CASSLNGRGGGETQYF
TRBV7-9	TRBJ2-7	CASSKRQDYEQYF
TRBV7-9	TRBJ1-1	CASSLVSRGEAFF
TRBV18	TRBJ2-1	CASSPGTSGNEQFF
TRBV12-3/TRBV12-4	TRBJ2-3	CASSLGQGLTDTQYF